Each of the 15 T cell receptor beta chains below was sequenced from the same sample in a study of blood T cells in healthy people across ages. The use of a sample-barcoded 5' primer and a J-beta primer mix characterized a second PCR of roughly 6 to 12 cycles. TCRdb passed the 5' RACE reads through MiXCR, listing each CDR3 protein once. The data show approximately 780,000 distinct CDR3 sequences, around a quarter seen once. This same sample was also part of a study on T cells of mothers and their children.

Specimen: blood. The receptors shown here come from a boy aged 5 to 17 in good health.

This clonotype was seen more than once but under ten times. The rearrangement links TRBV29-1 to TRBJ2-1; 11 nucleotides match TRBD1. There are 15 residues in the CDR3. Germline V gene sequence: CDR1 SQVTM, CDR2 ANQGSEA. J was trimmed by 8 bases and V by 6 bases; bases with no gene match: 12. The CDR3 DNA is TGCAGCGTCAATTCCGGGACAGGGGGGAGGTATGAGCAGTTCTTC. Protein: CSVNSGTGGRYEQFF.

The rearrangement links TRBV18 to TRBJ2-5, with a weak D call TRBD2 (6 bases). The end of the DNA fits TRBJ2-1 better, so the J call may be wrong. CDR1 KGHSH and CDR2 LQKENI come from the germline V gene. This CDR3 contains 14 residues. CDR3 nucleotides: TGTGCCAGCTCACCACGGACGGGGGAGGTGGAGCAGTTCTTC. Translating gives CASSPRTGEVEQFF.

The genes are TRBV11-1 and TRBJ2-3; no definite D call. V gave up 6 bases and J gave up 4 bases, with 17 bases separating them. This CDR3 has 15 residues. Germline CDR1 reads SGHAT; CDR2 reads FQDESV (reference sequence). The CDR3 is CASRTQDGYPDTQYF. The CDR3 bases are TGTGCCAGCAGAACCCAGGACGGGTATCCAGATACGCAGTATTTT. The full variable domain, its missing parts supplied by reference TRBV11-1 and TRBJ2-3, is EAEVAQSPRYKITEKSQAVAFWCDPISGHATLYWYRQILGQGPELLVQFQDESVVDDSQLPKDRFSAERLKGVDSTLKIQPAELGDSAMYLCASRTQDGYPDTQYFGPGTRLTVL.

This chain joins TRBV28 and TRBJ1-3, with 9 bases lining up with TRBD1. The CDR3 is 12 amino acids. CDR1 and CDR2 (germline): MDHEN, SYDVKM. V shed 6 bases, J shed 8 bases, and the junction held 2 bases outside the gene matches. CDR3 bases: TGTGCCAGCAGACAGGGGGCTGACACCATATATTTT. As protein: CASRQGADTIYF.

In its sample, this clonotype was seen a few times. CDR3 sequence reads: CASSLAISQLSYEQYF. The DNA of the CDR3 is TGCGCCAGCAGCTTGGCCATTTCACAGTTATCCTACGAGCAGTACTTC. The chain recombines TRBV5-1 with TRBJ2-7; no clear D. Germline V gene data show CDR1 as SGHRS and CDR2 as YFSETQ. This CDR3 is 16 amino acids long. With 0 bases removed from V and 1 base from J, the gap between germline ends came to 14 bases. The full variable domain, completed using reference TRBV5-1 and TRBJ2-7, is KAGVTQTPRYLIKTRGQQVTLSCSPISGHRSVSWYQQTPGQGLQFLFEYFSETQRNKGNFPGRFSGRQFSNSRSEMNVSTLELGDSALYLCASSLAISQLSYEQYFGPGTRLTVT.

The chain has TRBV12-3 or TRBV12-4 and TRBJ2-5, with D possibly being TRBD2 (7 bases). The last part of the DNA fits TRBJ2-7 better; the J call may be wrong. The CDR3 consists of 15 residues. In DNA, the CDR3 is TGTGCCAGCACCCCAGGGGCGGGGGTTTCCTACGAGCAGTACTTC. Translation gives CASTPGAGVSYEQYF.

Notes on this clonotype: A clone one base away is much larger, so this may be a read error. The chain joins TRBV6-5 to TRBJ2-3; TRBD2 matches at 9 bases. The CDR3 is 15 amino acids. V dropped 2 bases and J dropped 0; count of bases not matched to a gene: 0. From germline, CDR1 is MNHEY and CDR2 SVGAGI. The CDR3 sequence: CASSYGLASTDTQYF. The CDR3, as DNA: TGTGCCAGCAGTTACGGACTAGCGAGCACAGATACGCAGTATTTT.

This clonotype was seen a few times. The gene calls are TRBV29-1 and TRBJ2-7, with D possibly TRBD2 on 6 matching bases. The V and J ends lost 3 bases and 2 bases respectively, with 8 bases between them. Per germline, CDR1 SQVTM and CDR2 ANQGSEA. CDR3 length equals 12 residues. The CDR3 coding sequence is TGCAGCGTTGATGGCGGGACCTACGAGCAGTACTTC. As protein: CSVDGGTYEQYF.

This clonotype was observed a handful of times. CDR3 DNA sequence: TGTGCCACCAGCAACCGGGACAGGGGCGATACGCAGTATTTT. It yields the protein CATSNRDRGDTQYF. The chain couples TRBV15 to TRBJ2-3, with 10 bases matching TRBD1. Trimming at V came to 4 bases and at J to 6 bases, leaving 4 bases not matched to a gene. The CDR3 is 14 residues long. CDR1 LNHNV and CDR2 YYDKDF come from the germline V gene (reference sequence).

This clonotype was counted only a few times. This chain links TRBV5-1 with TRBJ2-3; D possibly corresponds to TRBD2 (5 bases). Germline CDR1 and CDR2: SGHRS and YFSETQ. This CDR3 is 13 amino acids long. Trimming removed 0 bases from V and 6 bases from J, with 8 bases in between. The CDR3 here is CASSLAGSDTQYF. In nucleotides, the CDR3 is TGCGCCAGCAGCTTGGCGGGGTCGGATACGCAGTATTTT.

There are a few counts of this clonotype. The J gene is TRBJ2-5, the V gene TRBV4-2; no clear D. The end of the DNA aligns better with TRBJ2-7, so the J call may be wrong. Looked up from germline, CDR1 is LGHNA and CDR2 is YNFKEQ. This CDR3 contains 15 residues. CDR3 loop: CASSQDLNRNYEQYF. The CDR3, as DNA: TGTGCCAGCAGCCAAGATCTAAATAGAAACTACGAGCAGTACTTC.

This clonotype was seen a handful of times. The V call is TRBV2, the J call TRBJ2-5; either TRBD1 or TRBD2 may supply D (5 bases each). The J call may be wrong; the DNA end is better matched by TRBJ2-7. CDR1 SNHLY and CDR2 FYNNEI come from the germline V gene. The CDR3 is 14 amino acids. CDR3 in amino acids: CASNPSGRRYEQYF. CDR3 nucleotide sequence: TGTGCCAGCAACCCCTCGGGACGGAGATACGAGCAGTACTTC.

This clonotype was recorded a few times. This chain links TRBV5-1 with TRBJ1-1; maybe TRBD1 (5 bases). The CDR3 contains 15 residues. Trimming left V 4 bases short and J 1 base short, with 14 bases between. CDR1 and CDR2 from the germline V gene are SGHRS and YFSETQ. In DNA form, the CDR3 reads TGCGCCAGCAGCAGGACGGGGACCCGGAACACTGAAGCTTTCTTT. It is translated as CASSRTGTRNTEAFF.

In this sample, this clonotype turned up a few times. CDR3 DNA: TGCGCCAGCAGCTTGGCCGGGAGGGGCGATAATGAAAAACTGTTTTTT. This gives the protein CASSLAGRGDNEKLFF. The rearrangement joins TRBV5-1 to TRBJ1-4, with D possibly matching TRBD1 (5 bases). Germline V lookup: CDR1 SGHRS, CDR2 YFSETQ. CDR3 length: 16 residues. V dropped 0 bases and J dropped 4 bases, with 13 bases sitting between them.

The table lists this clonotype with many counts. The chain recombines TRBV27 with TRBJ1-1, with D tentatively TRBD1 (5 bases). V lost 3 bases and J 1 base, leaving 12 bases between the germline ends. Looked up from germline, CDR1 is MNHEY and CDR2 is SMNVEV (reference sequence). The CDR3 spans 15 residues. The CDR3 protein is CASSFQGRANTEAFF. In DNA, the CDR3 is TGTGCCAGCAGTTTCCAGGGTAGGGCGAACACTGAAGCTTTCTTT.